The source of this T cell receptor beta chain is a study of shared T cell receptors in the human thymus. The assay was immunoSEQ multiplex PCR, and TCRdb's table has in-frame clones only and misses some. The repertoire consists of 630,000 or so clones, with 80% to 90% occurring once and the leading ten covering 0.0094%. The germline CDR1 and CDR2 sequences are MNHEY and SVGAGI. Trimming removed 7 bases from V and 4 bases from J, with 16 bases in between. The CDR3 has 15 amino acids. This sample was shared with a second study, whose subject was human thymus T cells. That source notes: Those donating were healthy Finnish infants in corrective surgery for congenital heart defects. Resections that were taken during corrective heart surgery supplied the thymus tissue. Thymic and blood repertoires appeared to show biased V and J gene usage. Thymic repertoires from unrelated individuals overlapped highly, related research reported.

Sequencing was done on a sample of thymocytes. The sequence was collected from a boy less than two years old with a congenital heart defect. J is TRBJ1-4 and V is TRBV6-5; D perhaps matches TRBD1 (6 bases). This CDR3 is CASKEQGVGNEKLFF. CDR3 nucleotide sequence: TGTGCCAGCAAGGAACAGGGCGTCGGTAATGAAAAACTGTTTTTT.